Following are 27 T cell receptor beta chains from one sample sequenced in a study of PD-1 blockade in classical Hodgkin lymphoma. Assay: immunoSEQ multiplex PCR; the TCRdb copy retains only in-frame clones and omits some. The sample lists tens of thousands of clones; less than 75% were seen once. Brentuximab vedotin exposure varied, and every patient relapsed after autologous stem cell transplantation. This specimen consisted of peripheral blood mononuclear cells (PBMCs), obtained before the second cycle of nivolumab. The receptors derive from a human donor with classical Hodgkin lymphoma.

The sample holds a few counts of this clone. This CDR3 is also generated by other DNA sequences in the sample. This chain links TRBV5-6 with TRBJ2-7, with D possibly matching TRBD2 (6 bases). V was pared by 2 bases and J by 3 bases, with 12 bases between. The CDR3 spans 14 residues. Germline V lookup: CDR1 SGHDT, CDR2 YYEEEE. This chain's CDR3 is CASSLGGDSYEQYF. The CDR3 bases are TGTGCCAGCAGCTTAGGAGGGGATAGCTACGAGCAGTACTTC.

This clone has just a few counts. The chain employs TRBV6-1 and TRBJ2-7, with D uncertain. The CDR3 runs 11 residues. Trimming stripped 6 bases from V and 7 bases from J, with 10 bases between. Germline V lookup: CDR1 MNHNS, CDR2 SASEGT. The CDR3 spells CASSTVGEQYF. CDR3 DNA sequence: TGTGCCAGCAGCACGGTGGGGGAGCAGTACTTC.

The chain combines TRBV7-9 with TRBJ2-1, with D possibly matching TRBD2 (6 bases). The V end was cut by 3 bases, the J end by 10 bases, with 7 bases between. The germline CDR1 and CDR2 sequences are SEHNR and FQNEAQ (reference sequence). The CDR3 has 11 amino acids. CDR3 sequence: CASSFAGEQFF. The CDR3 DNA reads as TGTGCCAGCAGCTTTGCGGGGGAGCAGTTCTTC.

The chain joins TRBV30 to TRBJ1-4; unclear D gene. Germline loops: CDR1 GTSNPN, CDR2 SVGIG (reference sequence). Trimming removed 1 base from V and 0 bases from J, with 6 bases in between. This CDR3 comprises 14 residues. CDR3 loop: CAWSDFATNEKLFF. CDR3 DNA: TGTGCCTGGAGTGACTTCGCAACTAATGAAAAACTGTTTTTT. The full variable domain, with the rest looked up from reference TRBV30 and TRBJ1-4, is SQTIHQWPATLVQPVGSPLSLECTVEGTSNPNLYWYRQAAGRGLQLLFYSVGIGQISSEVPQNLSASRPQDRQFILSSKKLLLSDSGFYLCAWSDFATNEKLFFGSGTQLSVL.

The CDR3 loop is CSVRPGQGNEKLFF. In DNA, the CDR3 is TGCAGCGTTCGGCCGGGACAGGGTAATGAAAAACTGTTTTTT. The V call is TRBV29-1, the J call TRBJ1-4; 9 bases line up with TRBD1. Germline-derived CDR1 and CDR2 are SQVTM and ANQGSEA. V was pared by 5 bases and J by 4 bases, with 5 bases of the junction left unmatched. The CDR3 has 14 amino acids. Full variable domain (rest looked up from reference TRBV29-1 and TRBJ1-4): SAVISQKPSRDICQRGTSLTIQCQVDSQVTMMFWYRQQPGQSLTLIATANQGSEATYESGFVIDKFPISRPNLTFSTLTVSNMSPEDSSIYLCSVRPGQGNEKLFFGSGTQLSVL.

The chain links TRBV5-6 to TRBJ2-5; a possible D gene is TRBD2 (6 bases). The end of the DNA aligns better with TRBJ2-7, so the J call may be wrong. The CDR3 spans 14 residues. Germline V gene sequence: CDR1 SGHDT, CDR2 YYEEEE. DNA of the CDR3: TGTGCCAGCAGCTTAGGAGGGGATAGCTACGAGCAGTACTTC. Residues: CASSLGGDSYEQYF.

The V gene is TRBV5-1, the J gene TRBJ1-1; a possible D gene is TRBD1 (5 bases). Trimming took 3 bases from V and 0 from J, leaving 12 bases between them. The CDR3 has 15 residues. Germline values: CDR1 SGHRS, CDR2 YFSETQ. The chain's CDR3 is CASSYVGGLNTEAFF. CDR3 coding DNA: TGCGCCAGCAGCTATGTTGGGGGATTGAACACTGAAGCTTTCTTT.

The V and J genes are TRBV6-1 and TRBJ2-7; 7 positions agree with TRBD1. The V segment lost 5 bases and the J segment 7 bases; nucleotides outside the gene matches: 11. The CDR3 contains 14 residues. Germline CDR1 reads MNHNS; CDR2 reads SASEGT. In DNA, the CDR3 is TGTGCCAGCAGTACCGGGACAGCAATAAGAGAGCAGTACTTC. This sequence encodes CASSTGTAIREQYF.

The J gene is TRBJ2-1, the V gene TRBV5-1, with D possibly being TRBD1 or TRBD2 (5 bases each). Deletions cut 0 bases from V and 3 bases from J, with 13 bases between. The V gene's germline CDR1 is SGHRS and CDR2 YFSETQ. The CDR3 runs to 16 residues. The CDR3 is CASSLGGSGLYNEQFF. Here the CDR3 DNA reads TGCGCCAGCAGCTTGGGAGGGTCAGGGCTCTACAATGAGCAGTTCTTC.

The rearrangement joins TRBV6-5 to TRBJ2-1, with a possible D match to TRBD2 (5 bases). Germline V gene lookup returns CDR1 MNHEY and CDR2 SVGAGI. This CDR3 has 11 amino acids. V lost 6 bases to trimming and J lost 7 bases, with 7 bases between them. This CDR3 is CASRTGNEQFF. CDR3 bases: TGTGCCAGCAGGACGGGGAATGAGCAGTTCTTC.

This clone was seen a few times. CDR3 in DNA: TGCAGCGGGCCCTTGGGGGATACGCAGTATTTT. This translates into CSGPLGDTQYF. The rearrangement joins TRBV29-1 to TRBJ2-3; D is unclear. Germline CDR1 is SQVTM and CDR2 is ANQGSEA. The CDR3 totals 11 residues. Trimming cost V 7 bases and J 6 bases, with 11 bases left between them.

V is TRBV10-3 and J is TRBJ2-3, with 8 nucleotides matching TRBD1. Unmatched junction bases numbered 11, after V lost 9 bases and J lost 3 bases. The CDR3 runs to 15 residues. CDR1 is ENHRY and CDR2 is SYGVKD in the germline V gene. The CDR3 DNA follows: TGTGCCATTGCCCCGGCCGGGACAGGAACAGATACGCAGTATTTT. This codes for CAIAPAGTGTDTQYF.

This clone appeared a few times. The V call is TRBV9, the J call TRBJ2-7, with TRBD2 matching 7 bases. CDR1 and CDR2 (germline): SGDLS, YYNGEE. This CDR3 has 16 residues. Germline trimming cut 0 bases from V and 3 bases from J; bases unmatched to any gene: 9. Written as DNA, the CDR3 is TGTGCCAGCAGCGTAGGCGCGGGAGCTCAAGTCTACGAGCAGTACTTC. It translates to CASSVGAGAQVYEQYF.

The CDR3 loop reads CASSQDRSDTQYF. The CDR3 coding sequence is TGCGCCAGCAGCCAAGATAGGTCAGATACGCAGTATTTT. The rearrangement links TRBV4-3 to TRBJ2-3; no reliable D call. Trimming left V 0 bases short and J 4 bases short, with 5 bases between. Per germline, CDR1 LGHNA and CDR2 YSLEER. This CDR3 is 13 amino acids long.

This clone was seen only a few times. This chain uses TRBV11-2 with TRBJ2-3; 7 nucleotides line up with TRBD2. V shed 2 bases, J shed 1 base, and the junction held 6 bases outside the gene matches. This CDR3 region has 16 residues. The V gene's germline CDR1 is SGHAT and CDR2 FQNNGV. The CDR3 coding sequence is TGTGCCAGCAGCTTATGGGGCGGGGGAGGCACAGATACGCAGTATTTT. Translating gives CASSLWGGGGTDTQYF. Based on the CDR3 plus reference TRBV11-2 and TRBJ2-3, the full variable domain is EAGVAQSPRYKIIEKRQSVAFWCNPISGHATLYWYQQILGQGPKLLIQFQNNGVVDDSQLPKDRFSAERLKGVDSTLKIQPAKLEDSAVYLCASSLWGGGGTDTQYFGPGTRLTVL.

This clone was counted a few times. The chain carries TRBV7-9 and TRBJ1-1; 7 bases line up with TRBD1. This CDR3 spans 14 amino acids. Germline CDR1 and CDR2: SEHNR and FQNEAQ (reference sequence). J was trimmed by 2 bases and V by 6 bases; bases with no gene match: 6. Here the CDR3 reads CASRAGTANTEAFF. The CDR3, as DNA: TGTGCCAGCAGAGCCGGGACAGCCAACACTGAAGCTTTCTTT.

The chain joins TRBV28 to TRBJ1-5; D may be TRBD1 (5 bases). Trimming cost V 5 bases and J 3 bases, with 14 bases left between them. Germline V gives CDR1 MDHEN, CDR2 SYDVKM. This CDR3 region has 15 residues. This CDR3 reads CASSTRDFYNQPQHF. For the CDR3, the DNA is TGTGCCAGCAGTACACGGGACTTCTACAATCAGCCCCAGCATTTT.

This chain joins TRBV28 and TRBJ1-5; 8 nucleotides line up with TRBD1. Germline loops: CDR1 MDHEN, CDR2 SYDVKM. Trimming cost V 1 base and J 2 bases; bases outside gene matches: 1. The CDR3 sequence is 15 residues long. The CDR3, as DNA: TGTGCCAGCAGTTTATTACAGGGGGGCAATCAGCCCCAGCATTTT. This gives the protein CASSLLQGGNQPQHF.

The chain uses TRBV6-6 and TRBJ2-1, with TRBD2 identical over 7 bases. CDR1 is MNHNY, CDR2 SVGAGI, per germline (reference sequence). This CDR3 spans 15 amino acids. Losses at the gene ends were 4 bases for V and 2 bases for J; bases not matched to a gene: 5. As DNA, the CDR3 is TGTGCCAGCAGTTCCTGGGGGGGGACCTACAATGAGCAGTTCTTC. This codes for CASSSWGGTYNEQFF.

The V and J genes are TRBV14 and TRBJ2-3; D ambiguous. V was trimmed by 0 bases and J by 2 bases, leaving 3 bases between them. This CDR3 spans 13 amino acids. The germline V gene encodes CDR1 SGHDN and CDR2 FVKESK. This CDR3 reads CASSQDYTDTQYF. CDR3 sequence (DNA): TGTGCCAGCAGCCAAGACTACACAGATACGCAGTATTTT.

J is TRBJ1-2 and V is TRBV6-5; D not certain. Germline V lookup: CDR1 MNHEY, CDR2 SVGAGI. The CDR3 has 14 residues. V was pared by 6 bases and J by 2 bases, with 13 bases between. The CDR3 bases are TGTGCCAGCAGCCCCCTGGCGGTCAACTATGGCTACACCTTC. Protein sequence: CASSPLAVNYGYTF.

The CDR3 sequence is CASSQGPSNLPRAQYF. CDR3 bases: TGCGCCAGCAGCCAGGGGCCTTCGAATCTCCCTCGGGCCCAGTACTTC. The gene calls are TRBV5-1 and TRBJ2-5; weak D call: TRBD1 (6 bases). V was clipped by 4 bases and J by 9 bases, with 25 bases between them. Per germline, CDR1 SGHRS and CDR2 YFSETQ. The CDR3 is 16 residues long.

V gene TRBV6-5 combines with J gene TRBJ2-1, with 8 bases aligning to TRBD2. The CDR3 is made up of 13 amino acids. After removal of 3 bases from V and 9 bases from J, the junction contained 4 bases not matched to a gene. Germline assignment: CDR1 MNHEY and CDR2 SVGAGI. The CDR3 reads CASSYWAGGEQFF. Written as DNA, the CDR3 is TGTGCCAGCAGTTATTGGGCGGGAGGTGAGCAGTTCTTC.

The chain joins TRBV5-1 to TRBJ2-7; tentative D call: TRBD1 (6 bases). This CDR3 has 13 residues. Germline V gene lookup returns CDR1 SGHRS and CDR2 YFSETQ. V was pared by 4 bases and J by 4 bases, with 12 bases between. CDR3 sequence: CASSTGQTYEQYF. The CDR3 nucleotides are TGCGCCAGCAGCACTGGACAGACGTACGAGCAGTACTTC.

V and J are TRBV5-4 and TRBJ2-2; no clear D. The CDR3 has 13 residues. V lost 4 bases and J 4 bases, leaving 8 bases between the germline ends. The germline V gene has CDR1 SGHNT and CDR2 YYREEE (reference sequence). In DNA, the CDR3 is TGTGCCAGCAGCCCGCCCGGCACCGGGGAGCTGTTTTTT. This codes for CASSPPGTGELFF. Full variable domain (remainder filled in from reference TRBV5-4 and TRBJ2-2): ETGVTQSPTHLIKTRGQQVTLRCSSQSGHNTVSWYQQALGQGPQFIFQYYREEENGRGNFPPRFSGLQFPNYSSELNVNALELDDSALYLCASSPPGTGELFFGEGSRLTVL.

The rearrangement uses TRBV28 and TRBJ2-3; 10 positions match TRBD2. Germline V CDR1 and CDR2: MDHEN, SYDVKM. The ends lost 1 base at V and 1 base at J; junction bases unmatched: 8. The CDR3 length is 18 residues. DNA of the CDR3: TGTGCCAGCAGTTTATATCTAGCGGGGGTCCAGGGCACAGATACGCAGTATTTT. It specifies CASSLYLAGVQGTDTQYF.

V and J are TRBV28 and TRBJ2-1, with 10 bases aligning to TRBD2. V was clipped by 3 bases and J by 6 bases; unmatched bases: 5. The CDR3 contains 15 residues. In germline, CDR1 is MDHEN, CDR2 SYDVKM. For the CDR3, the DNA is TGTGCCAGCAGTTTTACCACTAGCGGGACCAATGAGCAGTTCTTC. This sequence encodes CASSFTTSGTNEQFF.